Following are 31 T cell receptor beta chains from one sample sequenced in a study of technical replicates of blood from four donors. Data came from immunoSEQ multiplex PCR; TCRdb stores just in-frame clones and leaves some out. The sample contains approximately 79,000 clones, approximately 96% of which appear only once. Sequenced material: T cells isolated from PBMCs. The receptors shown here come from a human donor in good health.

In this sample, this clone turned up once. The chain is built from TRBV11-2 and TRBJ1-5; unclear D gene. CDR1 is SGHAT, CDR2 FQNNGV, per germline. This CDR3 spans 15 amino acids. Trimming took off 0 bases at V and 7 bases at J, with 13 bases between the two ends. The CDR3 nucleotides read TGTGCCAGCAGCTTAGATAACTATTCCGGGCAGCCCCAGCATTTT. Protein product: CASSLDNYSGQPQHF.

The rearrangement links TRBV29-1 to TRBJ2-5; 9 bases are shared with TRBD2. V lost 2 bases and J lost 1; bases outside the gene matches: 8. The CDR3 length is 16 residues. The germline V gene has CDR1 SQVTM and CDR2 ANQGSEA. As DNA, the CDR3 is TGCAGCGTTGAATTGGGGACTAGCCCTACCCAAGAGACCCAGTACTTC. Its protein is CSVELGTSPTQETQYF.

This clone showed up just once. This rearrangement joins TRBV30 to TRBJ1-1, with 10 bases lining up with TRBD1. Germline trimming cut 2 bases from V and 4 bases from J; bases unmatched to any gene: 7. The germline V gene encodes CDR1 GTSNPN and CDR2 SVGIG (reference sequence). This CDR3 contains 15 residues. The CDR3 coding sequence is TGTGCCTGGAGTTCTCCCCGGGACAGGGGCACTGAAGCTTTCTTT. This encodes CAWSSPRDRGTEAFF.

The chain is built from TRBV18 and TRBJ2-3, with a tentative D call TRBD1 (5 bases). The V gene lost 3 bases and the J gene lost 2 bases, with 6 bases spanning the gap. The germline V gene has CDR1 KGHSH and CDR2 LQKENI. The CDR3 has 13 amino acids. The CDR3, as DNA: TGTGCCAGCTCACCGGACAACACAGATACGCAGTATTTT. Amino acid sequence: CASSPDNTDTQYF. Supplemented by reference TRBV18 and TRBJ2-3, the full variable domain reads NAGVMQNPRHLVRRRGQEARLRCSPMKGHSHVYWYRQLPEEGLKFMVYLQKENIIDESGMPKERFSAEFPKEGPSILRIQQVVRGDSAAYFCASSPDNTDTQYFGPGTRLTVL.

The rearrangement links TRBV11-3 to TRBJ1-1; D is unresolved. CDR1 and CDR2 (germline): SGHNT, YENEEA. Trimming left V 1 base short and J 10 bases short, with 13 bases between. The CDR3 has 13 amino acids. The CDR3 sequence: CASSLGTAEAAFF. CDR3 DNA sequence: TGTGCCAGCAGCTTAGGGACTGCGGAGGCAGCTTTCTTT.

This clone occurred once. J is TRBJ1-5 and V is TRBV6-5, with 8 bases matching TRBD1. The CDR3 sequence is 14 residues long. Germline CDR1 MNHEY, CDR2 SVGAGI. With V trimmed by 6 bases and J by 4 bases, 5 bases remained unmatched. The CDR3 here is CASSRGQENQPQHF. In DNA, the CDR3 is TGTGCCAGCAGCCGGGGACAGGAGAATCAGCCCCAGCATTTT.

The chain couples TRBV29-1 to TRBJ1-1, with 7 bases aligning to TRBD1. Germline trimming cut 7 bases from V and 2 bases from J; bases unmatched to any gene: 7. This CDR3 is built from 13 residues. Germline CDR1 reads SQVTM; CDR2 reads ANQGSEA. Here the CDR3 reads CSAIDRANTEAFF. CDR3 DNA sequence: TGCAGCGCTATAGACAGGGCCAACACTGAAGCTTTCTTT. The full variable domain, rest sourced from reference TRBV29-1 and TRBJ1-1, is SAVISQKPSRDICQRGTSLTIQCQVDSQVTMMFWYRQQPGQSLTLIATANQGSEATYESGFVIDKFPISRPNLTFSTLTVSNMSPEDSSIYLCSAIDRANTEAFFGQGTRLTVV.

The J gene is TRBJ2-5, the V gene TRBV2; possibly TRBD1 for D (6 bases). With 6 bases removed from V and 2 bases from J, the gap between germline ends came to 13 bases. Germline CDR1 SNHLY, CDR2 FYNNEI. This CDR3 has 14 amino acids. CDR3 nucleotides: TGTGCCAGCAGGTGGACAGCGAGTCAAGAGACCCAGTACTTC. It yields the protein CASRWTASQETQYF.

This clone was seen just once. The chain combines TRBV19 with TRBJ2-5, with D possibly matching TRBD2 (6 bases). The ends were cut back, 3 bases at V and 5 bases at J, with 7 bases in the middle. This CDR3 is 12 amino acids long. The germline V gene has CDR1 LNHDA and CDR2 SQIVND (reference sequence). CDR3 nucleotides: TGTGCCAGTAGTATCGGAGGGGAGACCCAGTACTTC. Protein sequence: CASSIGGETQYF.

The gene calls are TRBV7-9 and TRBJ2-7, with D possibly TRBD1 on 5 matching bases. This CDR3 has 14 amino acids. V shed 5 bases and J shed 7 bases, with 18 bases lying between them. Germline V gene lookup returns CDR1 SEHNR and CDR2 FQNEAQ (reference sequence). The CDR3 coding sequence is TGTGCCAGCAGCCCCCCCCGGACACCCTGGGAGCAGTACTTC. It yields the protein CASSPPRTPWEQYF.

CDR3 loop: CASSFSTPGGDGYTF. For the CDR3, the DNA is TGTGCCAGTAGTTTTTCAACACCAGGGGGTGACGGCTACACCTTC. V usage is TRBV19 and J usage is TRBJ1-2, with 7 bases lining up with TRBD1. The CDR3 runs to 15 residues. The V and J ends lost 5 bases and 8 bases, in that order; junction bases with no gene match: 14. Germline V lookup: CDR1 LNHDA, CDR2 SQIVND (reference sequence).

The rearrangement joins TRBV19 to TRBJ1-4; weak D call: TRBD1 (6 bases). CDR1 is LNHDA, CDR2 SQIVND, per germline (reference sequence). CDR3 size: 13 residues. Trimming left V 2 bases short and J 8 bases short, with 9 bases between. For the CDR3, the DNA is TGTGCCAGTAGTATAACAGGGCAAGAAAAACTGTTTTTT. Protein sequence: CASSITGQEKLFF.

The chain uses TRBV9 and TRBJ2-1; weak D call: TRBD2 (6 bases). CDR3 length equals 14 residues. Germline CDR1 and CDR2: SGDLS and YYNGEE. Trimming shortened V by 4 bases and J by 6 bases, and 14 bases separated the two germline ends. CDR3 nucleotide sequence: TGTGCCAGCAGCACTACAACTAGCAGCAATGAGCAGTTCTTC. It yields the protein CASSTTTSSNEQFF. Based on the CDR3 plus reference TRBV9 and TRBJ2-1, the full variable domain is DSGVTQTPKHLITATGQRVTLRCSPRSGDLSVYWYQQSLDQGLQFLIQYYNGEERAKGNILERFSAQQFPDLHSELNLSSLELGDSALYFCASSTTTSSNEQFFGPGTRLTVL.

In this sample, this clone turned up once. The genes are TRBV6-1 and TRBJ2-7, with 9 bases that match TRBD2. CDR1 is MNHNS, CDR2 SASEGT, per germline. The CDR3 is 13 residues long. Trimming cost V 5 bases and J 3 bases; bases outside gene matches: 2. CDR3 residues: CASSFSGSYEQYF. CDR3 bases: TGTGCCAGCAGTTTTAGCGGGAGCTACGAGCAGTACTTC.

This chain uses TRBV4-3 with TRBJ2-1; the match to TRBD1 covers 8 bases. The junction had 8 bases not matched to a gene; V was cut back by 0 bases and J by 4 bases. This CDR3 has 17 amino acids. Germline V CDR1 and CDR2: LGHNA, YSLEER. The CDR3 here is CASSQDGQGAEYNEQFF. The CDR3 DNA follows: TGCGCCAGCAGCCAAGATGGGCAGGGGGCGGAATACAATGAGCAGTTCTTC.

The sample holds one count of this clone. The chain carries TRBV27 and TRBJ2-3; D is ambiguous. CDR3 length equals 11 residues. Germline CDR1 and CDR2: MNHEY and SMNVEV (reference sequence). V lost 7 bases to trimming and J lost 3 bases, with 5 bases between them. The CDR3 reads CASKTTDTQYF. DNA for the CDR3: TGTGCCAGCAAGACAACAGATACGCAGTATTTT.

The chain has TRBV6-5 and TRBJ2-7; 7 bases are a match to TRBD1. Germline CDR1 and CDR2: MNHEY and SVGAGI. Trimming removed 2 bases from V and 0 bases from J; junction bases left unmatched: 4. The CDR3 covers 15 residues. CDR3 in amino acids: CASSYGTDPSYEQYF. The CDR3 nucleotides are TGTGCCAGCAGTTACGGGACAGACCCCTCCTACGAGCAGTACTTC.

The chain links TRBV28 to TRBJ1-1; 9 bases align to TRBD1. This CDR3 comprises 16 residues. V trimming: 1 base; J trimming: 0 bases; junction bases outside the gene matches: 3. The V gene's germline CDR1 is MDHEN and CDR2 SYDVKM. CDR3 sequence: CASSLYRGLLNTEAFF. The CDR3 nucleotides are TGTGCCAGCAGTTTATACAGGGGGCTTCTGAACACTGAAGCTTTCTTT.

Details on this clone: A read error is likely, as this CDR3 ends without the conserved phenylalanine or tryptophan. Because the CDR3's place on the DNA is in doubt, the DNA is left out and the CDR3 is given as listed by TCRdb. This sequence joins TRBV12-2 and TRBJ2-7; TRBD2, as called in the table, went unchecked against the DNA. TRBV12-2 is noted as a pseudogene. Termini included, the CDR3 measures 8 amino acids. The CDR3 spells CASRSPGS.

The genes are TRBV7-2 and TRBJ2-5; weak D call: TRBD1 (5 bases). Germline CDR1 and CDR2: SGHTA and FQGNSA. Deletions cut 4 bases from V and 5 bases from J, with 20 bases between. The CDR3 consists of 16 residues. For the CDR3, the DNA is TGTGCCAGCAGCTCTAGGACACTACCCATGGCGGAGACCCAGTACTTC. Translating it yields CASSSRTLPMAETQYF.

This sequence joins TRBV7-3 and TRBJ2-1, with 12 bases matching TRBD2. The CDR3 length is 16 residues. Germline lookup yields CDR1 SGHTA and CDR2 FQGTGA. The junction had 9 bases not matched to a gene; V was cut back by 4 bases and J by 8 bases. The CDR3 is CASSSLTSGSSDEQFF. The CDR3 DNA sequence: TGTGCCAGCAGCTCCTTGACTAGCGGGAGCTCTGATGAGCAGTTCTTC.

The V gene is TRBV29-1, the J gene TRBJ2-7; D is undetermined. The ends were cut back, 2 bases at V and 2 bases at J, with 10 bases in the middle. The CDR3 sequence is 13 residues long. The germline V gene encodes CDR1 SQVTM and CDR2 ANQGSEA. The DNA for the CDR3 is TGCAGCGTTGAAATCCAAGCCCCCTACGAGCAGTACTTC. Its translation is CSVEIQAPYEQYF.

The rearrangement joins TRBV7-2 to TRBJ1-2; D is unclear. Trimming took off 8 bases at V and 4 bases at J, with 23 bases between the two ends. This CDR3 has 16 amino acids. Germline lookup yields CDR1 SGHTA and CDR2 FQGNSA. CDR3 protein: CASGLGSLASGYGYTF. The CDR3 DNA follows: TGTGCCAGCGGTTTAGGAAGCCTCGCCTCCGGCTATGGCTACACCTTC.

The V gene is TRBV4-2, the J gene TRBJ1-1; 7 nucleotides match TRBD1. The junction had 5 bases not matched to a gene; V was cut back by 3 bases and J by 4 bases. The germline V gene has CDR1 LGHNA and CDR2 YNFKEQ. This CDR3 has 14 residues. The CDR3 loop is CASSQTRQGTEAFF. DNA for the CDR3: TGTGCCAGCAGCCAGACCAGACAGGGCACTGAAGCTTTCTTT.

V gene TRBV9 combines with J gene TRBJ1-1, with a tentative D call TRBD1 (6 bases). The CDR3 runs 14 residues. V lost 4 bases to trimming and J lost 3 bases, with 13 bases between them. CDR1 is SGDLS, CDR2 YYNGEE, per germline. The DNA for the CDR3 is TGTGCCAGCAGCCCCGGAGCAGGGGACACTGAAGCTTTCTTT. This codes for CASSPGAGDTEAFF.

The J gene is TRBJ1-2, the V gene TRBV5-4, with 7 bases identical to TRBD1. Germline-derived CDR1 and CDR2 are SGHNT and YYREEE (reference sequence). The CDR3 covers 16 residues. V gave up 0 bases and J gave up 5 bases; unmatched junction bases: 10. The CDR3, as DNA: TGTGCCAGCAGCTTGGGACAGGGTGGACCCCTATATGGCTACACCTTC. Translated: CASSLGQGGPLYGYTF.

This clone was detected only once. The chain combines TRBV19 with TRBJ1-5; D might be TRBD1 (6 bases). Germline CDR1 reads LNHDA; CDR2 reads SQIVND (reference sequence). Trimming pared 5 bases from V and 6 bases from J, leaving 14 bases between. CDR3 size: 14 residues. The CDR3 DNA reads as TGTGCCAGTAGTGCACAGGGAATGTCTCAGCCCCAGCATTTT. It yields the protein CASSAQGMSQPQHF.

This rearrangement joins TRBV7-8 to TRBJ2-1; TRBD2 matches 11 bases. The V and J ends lost 1 base and 4 bases, in that order; junction bases with no gene match: 0. This CDR3 region has 15 residues. Germline V gene lookup returns CDR1 SGHVS and CDR2 FQNEAQ. Written as DNA, the CDR3 is TGTGCCAGCAGCTTAGGACTAGCGGGGTACAATGAGCAGTTCTTC. As protein: CASSLGLAGYNEQFF.

V and J are TRBV25-1 and TRBJ2-1; D is possibly TRBD2 (5 bases). The CDR3 totals 13 residues. The germline V and J ends were trimmed by 7 bases and 6 bases, with 13 bases remaining between them. CDR1 is MGHDK and CDR2 is SYGVNS in the germline V gene. The CDR3 region is CASTEGPLNEQFF. CDR3 bases: TGTGCCAGCACCGAGGGTCCCCTCAATGAGCAGTTCTTC.

With regard to this clone: The junction shows a germline mismatch at one end, possibly a read error. This sequence joins TRBV4-2 and TRBJ2-5, with D perhaps being TRBD1 or TRBD2 (5 bases each). The CDR3 consists of 18 residues. Germline assignment: CDR1 LGHNA and CDR2 YNFKEQ. CDR3 DNA sequence: TGTGCCAGTAGCCAAGAGGGGAAGCAGAGGGAGATACAAGAGACCCAGTACTTC. The encoded protein is CASSQEGKQREIQETQYF.

The J gene is TRBJ2-7, the V gene TRBV4-1, with 7 nucleotides matching TRBD2. V shed 4 bases, J shed 2 bases, and the junction held 11 bases outside the gene matches. This CDR3 contains 16 residues. Germline V CDR1 and CDR2: MGHRA, YSYEKL. Written as DNA, the CDR3 is TGCGCCAGCAGCCGCCCTCGAGCGGGGTCGACCTACGAGCAGTACTTC. It codes for CASSRPRAGSTYEQYF.